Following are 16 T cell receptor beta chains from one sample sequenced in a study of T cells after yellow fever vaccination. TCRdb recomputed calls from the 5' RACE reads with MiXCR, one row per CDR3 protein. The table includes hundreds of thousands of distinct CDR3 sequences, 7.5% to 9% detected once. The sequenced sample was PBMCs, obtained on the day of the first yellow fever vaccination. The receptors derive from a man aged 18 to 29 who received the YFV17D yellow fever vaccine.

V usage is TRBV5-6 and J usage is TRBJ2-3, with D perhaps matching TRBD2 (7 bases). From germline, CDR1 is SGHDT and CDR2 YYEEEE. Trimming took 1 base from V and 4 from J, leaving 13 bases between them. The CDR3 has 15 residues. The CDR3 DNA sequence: TGTGCCAGCAGCTTGCAGGGCGGGGGCTCAGATACGCAGTATTTT. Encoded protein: CASSLQGGGSDTQYF.

CDR3 bases: TGTGCCAGCAGCTTCGACCTCCCGGACAGGGTTCCTGGAGATACGCAGTATTTT. Protein: CASSFDLPDRVPGDTQYF. The chain employs TRBV11-1 and TRBJ2-3, with TRBD1 identical over 8 bases. This CDR3 comprises 18 residues. From germline, CDR1 is SGHAT and CDR2 FQDESV (reference sequence). Trimming cost V 3 bases and J 5 bases; bases outside gene matches: 16.

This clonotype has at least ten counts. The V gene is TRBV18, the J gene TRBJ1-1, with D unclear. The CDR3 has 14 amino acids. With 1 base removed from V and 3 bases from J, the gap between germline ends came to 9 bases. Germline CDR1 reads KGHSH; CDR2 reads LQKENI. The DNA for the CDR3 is TGTGCCAGCTCACCACTCCGTTTCGACACTGAAGCTTTCTTT. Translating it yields CASSPLRFDTEAFF.

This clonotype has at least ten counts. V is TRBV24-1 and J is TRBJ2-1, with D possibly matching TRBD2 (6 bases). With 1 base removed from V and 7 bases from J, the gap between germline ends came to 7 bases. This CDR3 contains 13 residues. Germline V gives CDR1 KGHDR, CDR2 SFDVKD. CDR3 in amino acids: CATSDFGGNEQFF. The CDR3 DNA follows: TGTGCCACCAGTGATTTCGGGGGTAATGAGCAGTTCTTC.

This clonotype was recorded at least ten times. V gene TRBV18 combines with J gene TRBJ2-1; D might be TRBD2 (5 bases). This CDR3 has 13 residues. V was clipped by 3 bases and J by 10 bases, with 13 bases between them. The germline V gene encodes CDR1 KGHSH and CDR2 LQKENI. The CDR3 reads CASSPRSPGEQFF. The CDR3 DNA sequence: TGTGCCAGCTCACCTCGATCCCCGGGGGAGCAGTTCTTC.

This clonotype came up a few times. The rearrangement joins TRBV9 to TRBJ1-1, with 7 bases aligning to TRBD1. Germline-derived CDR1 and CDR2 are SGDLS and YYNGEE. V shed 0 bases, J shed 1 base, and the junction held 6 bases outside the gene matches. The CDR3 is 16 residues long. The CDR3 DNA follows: TGTGCCAGCAGCGTAGCTCACCAGGGGGAGAACACTGAAGCTTTCTTT. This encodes CASSVAHQGENTEAFF.

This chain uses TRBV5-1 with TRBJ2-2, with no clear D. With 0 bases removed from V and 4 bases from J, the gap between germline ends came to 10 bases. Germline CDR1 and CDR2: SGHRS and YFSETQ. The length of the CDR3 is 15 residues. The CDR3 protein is CASSLGRSFTGELFF. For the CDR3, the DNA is TGCGCCAGCAGCTTGGGACGGTCGTTCACCGGGGAGCTGTTTTTT.

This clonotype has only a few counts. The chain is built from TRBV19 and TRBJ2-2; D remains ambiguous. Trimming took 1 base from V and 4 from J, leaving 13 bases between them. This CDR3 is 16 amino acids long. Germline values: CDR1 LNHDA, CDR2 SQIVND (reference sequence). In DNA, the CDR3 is TGTGCCAGTAGTATAGGTACCCCCTGGGGCACCGGGGAGCTGTTTTTT. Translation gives CASSIGTPWGTGELFF. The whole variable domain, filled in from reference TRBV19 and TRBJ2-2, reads DGGITQSPKYLFRKEGQNVTLSCEQNLNHDAMYWYRQDPGQGLRLIYYSQIVNDFQKGDIAEGYSVSREKKESFPLTVTSAQKNPTAFYLCASSIGTPWGTGELFFGEGSRLTVL.

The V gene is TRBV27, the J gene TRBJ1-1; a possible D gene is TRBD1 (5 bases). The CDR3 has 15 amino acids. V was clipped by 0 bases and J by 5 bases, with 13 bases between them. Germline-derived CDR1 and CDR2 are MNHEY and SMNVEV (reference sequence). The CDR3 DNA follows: TGTGCCAGCAGTTTATCGGGGCAGGGCGGGACTGAAGCTTTCTTT. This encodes CASSLSGQGGTEAFF.

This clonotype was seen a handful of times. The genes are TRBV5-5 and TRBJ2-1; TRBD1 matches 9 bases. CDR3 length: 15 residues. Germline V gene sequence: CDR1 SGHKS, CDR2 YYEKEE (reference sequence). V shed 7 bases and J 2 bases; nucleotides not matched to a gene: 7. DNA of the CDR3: TGTGCCAGCGGACGGGACAGGGAAGCCTACAATGAGCAGTTCTTC. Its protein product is CASGRDREAYNEQFF.

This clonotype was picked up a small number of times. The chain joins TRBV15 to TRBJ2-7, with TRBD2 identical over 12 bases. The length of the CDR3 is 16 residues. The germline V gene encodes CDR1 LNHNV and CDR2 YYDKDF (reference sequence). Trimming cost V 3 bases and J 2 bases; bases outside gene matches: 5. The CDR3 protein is CATSSKRTSGTYEQYF. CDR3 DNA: TGTGCCACCAGCAGCAAGAGGACTAGCGGGACCTACGAGCAGTACTTC.

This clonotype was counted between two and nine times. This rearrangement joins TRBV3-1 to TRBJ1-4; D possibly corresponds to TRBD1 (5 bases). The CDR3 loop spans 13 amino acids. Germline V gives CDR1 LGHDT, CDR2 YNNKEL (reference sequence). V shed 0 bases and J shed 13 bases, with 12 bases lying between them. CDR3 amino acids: CASSQDVRQLLFF. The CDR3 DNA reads TGTGCCAGCAGCCAAGATGTGAGACAGTTACTGTTTTTT.

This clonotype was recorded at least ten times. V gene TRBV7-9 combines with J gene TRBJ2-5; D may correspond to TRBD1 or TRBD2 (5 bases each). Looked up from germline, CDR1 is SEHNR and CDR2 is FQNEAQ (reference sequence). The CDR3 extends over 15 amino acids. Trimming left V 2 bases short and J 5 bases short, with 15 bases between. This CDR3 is CASSLTKGTVETQYF. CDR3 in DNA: TGTGCCAGCAGCTTAACGAAGGGGACGGTCGAGACCCAGTACTTC.

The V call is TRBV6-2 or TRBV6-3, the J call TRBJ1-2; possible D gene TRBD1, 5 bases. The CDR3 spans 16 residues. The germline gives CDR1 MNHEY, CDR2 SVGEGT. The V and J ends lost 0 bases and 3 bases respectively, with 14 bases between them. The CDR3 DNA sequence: TGTGCCAGCAGTTACTCGATTTCAGGGCAGTACTATGGCTACACCTTC. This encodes CASSYSISGQYYGYTF.

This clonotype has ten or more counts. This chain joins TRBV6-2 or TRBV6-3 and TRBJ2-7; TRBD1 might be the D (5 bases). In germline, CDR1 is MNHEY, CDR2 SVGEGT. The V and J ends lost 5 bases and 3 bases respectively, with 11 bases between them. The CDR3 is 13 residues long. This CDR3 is CASSLRVFYEQYV. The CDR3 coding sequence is TGTGCCAGCAGTCTCAGGGTCTTCTACGAGCAGTACGTC.

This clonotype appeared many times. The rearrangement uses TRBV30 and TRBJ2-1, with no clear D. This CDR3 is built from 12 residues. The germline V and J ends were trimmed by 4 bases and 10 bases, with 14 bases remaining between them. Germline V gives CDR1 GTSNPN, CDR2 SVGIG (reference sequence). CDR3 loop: CAWNPQSVEQFF. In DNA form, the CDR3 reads TGTGCCTGGAACCCACAGTCTGTGGAGCAGTTCTTC.